This T cell receptor (beta chain) was found in a study of memory CD4+ T cells and cytomegalovirus serostatus. Study conclusions and caveats: CD4+ memory repertoires contained about 40% of the roughly 150 reported CMV TCRbeta sequences. The CMV-associated TCR signature appears largely within the CD4+ memory repertoire.

The germline gives CDR1 LNHDA, CDR2 SQIVND (reference sequence). V lost 7 bases, J lost 6 bases, and 7 bases lay in between. The CDR3 is 11 residues long. Single viable CD3+CD4+CD8-CD45RO+ cells were sorted as the memory CD4+ T cells. Details on this clone: Its antigen is unidentified.

Method: immunoSEQ multiplex PCR; TCRdb's copy keeps in-frame clones and lacks some. The table has some 41,000 clones, more than 75% seen once. The rearrangement uses TRBV19 and TRBJ1-5; no clear D gene. The sample consisted of memory CD4+ T cells from blood. The sequence was obtained from an adult in good health and CMV-seronegative. CDR3 DNA sequence: TGTGCCAGTATAGTGCGTCAGCCCCAGCATTTT. Its translation: CASIVRQPQHF.